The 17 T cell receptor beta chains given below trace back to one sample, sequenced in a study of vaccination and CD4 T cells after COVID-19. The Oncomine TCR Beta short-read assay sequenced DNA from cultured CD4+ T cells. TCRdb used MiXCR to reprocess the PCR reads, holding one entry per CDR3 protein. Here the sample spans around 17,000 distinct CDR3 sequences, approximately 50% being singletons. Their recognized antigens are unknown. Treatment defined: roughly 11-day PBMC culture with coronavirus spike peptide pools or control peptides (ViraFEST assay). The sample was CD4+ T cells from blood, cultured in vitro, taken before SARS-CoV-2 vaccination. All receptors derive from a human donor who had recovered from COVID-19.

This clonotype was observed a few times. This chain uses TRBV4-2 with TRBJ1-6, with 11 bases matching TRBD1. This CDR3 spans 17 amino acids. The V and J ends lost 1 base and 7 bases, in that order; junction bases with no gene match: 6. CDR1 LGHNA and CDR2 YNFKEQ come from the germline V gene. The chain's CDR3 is CASSQVGGTGGNSPLHF. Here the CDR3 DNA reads TGTGCCAGCAGCCAAGTCGGAGGGACAGGGGGGAATTCACCCCTCCACTTT.

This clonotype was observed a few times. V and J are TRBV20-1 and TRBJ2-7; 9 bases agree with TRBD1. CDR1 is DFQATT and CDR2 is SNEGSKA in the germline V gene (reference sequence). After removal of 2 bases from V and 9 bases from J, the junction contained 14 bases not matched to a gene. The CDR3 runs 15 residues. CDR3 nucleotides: TGCAGTGCTAGATCAAGAACCGGGACAGGGAACGGGCAGTACTTC. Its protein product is CSARSRTGTGNGQYF.

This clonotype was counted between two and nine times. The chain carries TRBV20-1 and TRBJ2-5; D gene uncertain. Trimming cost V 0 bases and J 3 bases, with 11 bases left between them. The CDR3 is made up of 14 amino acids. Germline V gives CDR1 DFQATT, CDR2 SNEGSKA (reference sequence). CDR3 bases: TGCAGTGCTAGAGAAGGTTTCGGAGAAGAGACCCAGTACTTC. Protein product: CSAREGFGEETQYF.

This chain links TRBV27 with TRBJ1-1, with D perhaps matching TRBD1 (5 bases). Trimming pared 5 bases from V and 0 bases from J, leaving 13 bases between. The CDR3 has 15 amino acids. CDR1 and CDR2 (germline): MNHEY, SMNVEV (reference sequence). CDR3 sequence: CASSPPGRLNTEAFF. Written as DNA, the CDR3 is TGTGCCAGCAGTCCTCCGGGACGGCTGAACACTGAAGCTTTCTTT.

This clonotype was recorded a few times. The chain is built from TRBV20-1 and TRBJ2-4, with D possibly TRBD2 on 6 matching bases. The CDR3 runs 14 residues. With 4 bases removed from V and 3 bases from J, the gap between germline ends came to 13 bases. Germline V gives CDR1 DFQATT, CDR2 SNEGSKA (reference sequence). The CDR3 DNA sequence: TGCAGTGCTAAGGCCGGGACTTACAAAAACATTCAGTACTTC. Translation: CSAKAGTYKNIQYF.

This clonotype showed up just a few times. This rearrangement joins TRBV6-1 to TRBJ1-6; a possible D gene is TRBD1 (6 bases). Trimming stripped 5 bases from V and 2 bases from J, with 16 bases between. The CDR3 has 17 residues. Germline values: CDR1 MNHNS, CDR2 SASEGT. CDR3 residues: CASSPVKGVTYNSPLHF. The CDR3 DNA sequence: TGTGCCAGCAGTCCCGTGAAGGGGGTTACCTATAATTCACCCCTCCACTTT.

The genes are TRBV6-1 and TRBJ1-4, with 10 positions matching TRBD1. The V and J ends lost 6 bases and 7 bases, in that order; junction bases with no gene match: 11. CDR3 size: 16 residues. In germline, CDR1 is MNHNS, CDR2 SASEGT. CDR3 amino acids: CASSPPSDRGREKLFF. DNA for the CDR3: TGTGCCAGCAGCCCCCCCAGTGACAGGGGGCGTGAAAAACTGTTTTTT.

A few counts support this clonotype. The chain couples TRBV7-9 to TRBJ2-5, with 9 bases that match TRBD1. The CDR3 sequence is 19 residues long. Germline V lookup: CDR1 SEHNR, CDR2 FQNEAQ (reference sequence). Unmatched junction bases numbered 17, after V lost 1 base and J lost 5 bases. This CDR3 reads CASSLVSELPGQGNETQYF. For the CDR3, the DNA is TGTGCCAGCAGCTTAGTGAGTGAATTGCCGGGACAGGGTAACGAGACCCAGTACTTC.

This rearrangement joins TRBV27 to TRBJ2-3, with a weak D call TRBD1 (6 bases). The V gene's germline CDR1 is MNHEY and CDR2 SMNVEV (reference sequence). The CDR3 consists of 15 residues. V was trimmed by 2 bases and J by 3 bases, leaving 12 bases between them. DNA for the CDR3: TGTGCCAGCAGTTTAGTTTGGACAGCTACAGATACGCAGTATTTT. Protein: CASSLVWTATDTQYF.

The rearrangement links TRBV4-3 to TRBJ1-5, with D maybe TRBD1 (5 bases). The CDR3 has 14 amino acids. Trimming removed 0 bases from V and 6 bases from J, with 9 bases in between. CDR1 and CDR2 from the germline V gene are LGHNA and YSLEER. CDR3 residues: CASSQDHQGQPQHF. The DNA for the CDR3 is TGCGCCAGCAGCCAAGATCACCAGGGTCAGCCCCAGCATTTT.

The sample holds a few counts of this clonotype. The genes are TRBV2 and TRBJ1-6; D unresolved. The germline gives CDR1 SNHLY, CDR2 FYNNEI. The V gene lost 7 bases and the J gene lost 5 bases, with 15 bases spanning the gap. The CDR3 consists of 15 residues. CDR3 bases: TGTGCCAGCATATGGGCAATAGAACATAATTCACCCCTCCACTTT. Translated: CASIWAIEHNSPLHF.

CDR3 protein: CASSSNPDTEAFF. For the CDR3, the DNA is TGTGCCAGCAGTTCCAATCCGGACACTGAAGCTTTCTTT. J is TRBJ1-1 and V is TRBV27; D is uncertain. V gave up 4 bases and J gave up 3 bases, with 9 bases separating them. Germline CDR1 is MNHEY and CDR2 is SMNVEV (reference sequence). CDR3 length: 13 residues.

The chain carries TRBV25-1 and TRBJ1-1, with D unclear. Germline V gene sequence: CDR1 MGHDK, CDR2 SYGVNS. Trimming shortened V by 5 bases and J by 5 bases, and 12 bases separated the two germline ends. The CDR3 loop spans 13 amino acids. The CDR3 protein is CASSWISETEAFF. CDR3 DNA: TGTGCCAGCAGTTGGATCTCGGAGACTGAAGCTTTCTTT.

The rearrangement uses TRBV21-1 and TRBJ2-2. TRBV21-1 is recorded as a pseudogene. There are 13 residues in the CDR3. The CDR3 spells CASIARNTGELFF. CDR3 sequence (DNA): TGTGCCAGCATCGCTCGGAACACCGGGGAGCTGTTTTTT.

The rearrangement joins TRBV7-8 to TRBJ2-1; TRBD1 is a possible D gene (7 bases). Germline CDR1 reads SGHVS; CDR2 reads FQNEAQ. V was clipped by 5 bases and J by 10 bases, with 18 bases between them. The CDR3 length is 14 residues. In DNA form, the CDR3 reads TGTGCCAGCAGCCCCGGGGGCCGGACAGGAGAGCAGTTCTTC. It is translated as CASSPGGRTGEQFF.

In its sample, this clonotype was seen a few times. CDR3 DNA: TGCAGTGCTAGAGTGACAGCAACTAATGAAAAACTGTTTTTT. It yields the protein CSARVTATNEKLFF. The chain employs TRBV20-1 and TRBJ1-4, with a weak D call TRBD1 (5 bases). This CDR3 contains 14 residues. V lost 1 base to trimming and J lost 0 bases, with 6 bases between them. Germline V lookup: CDR1 DFQATT, CDR2 SNEGSKA (reference sequence).

The CDR3 loop is CASSGRGAYGYTF. CDR3 DNA sequence: TGTGCCAGCAGCGGCCGGGGGGCCTATGGCTACACCTTC. The rearrangement links TRBV6-2 or TRBV6-3 to TRBJ1-2; D perhaps matches TRBD1 (6 bases). The CDR3 has 13 amino acids. The V gene lost 6 bases and the J gene lost 4 bases, with 12 bases spanning the gap. Germline V gives CDR1 MNHEY, CDR2 SVGEGT.